This T cell receptor beta chain was retrieved from a study of T cell changes during pregnancy in multiple sclerosis. Germline lookup yields CDR1 SEHNR and CDR2 FQNEAQ (reference sequence). This CDR3 has 16 amino acids. The V gene end was trimmed by 5 bases and the J gene end by 3 bases; junction bases not matched to a gene: 12. This clone came up a few times. Produced via immunoSEQ multiplex PCR; TCRdb's table is partial and in-frame only. The sample consists of tens of thousands of clones, over 80% of them appearing once. This sequence joins TRBV7-9 and TRBJ2-5; TRBD2 aligns across 7 bases. The clonotype comes from a female donor in good health, serving as a control in a pregnancy study. Some clones in this sample may be carry-over from other donors' samples. The starting material was PBMCs, obtained in the first trimester of pregnancy. In DNA, the CDR3 is TGTGCCAGCAGCCCACCTACCGGACTAGACGAAGAGACCCAGTACTTC. It translates to CASSPPTGLDEETQYF.